This record concerns one T cell receptor (beta chain) sequence. Its antigen is undetermined. The record originates from a study of cytomegalovirus exposure and HLA in healthy donors. Study results and limitations: A list of about 160 TCR beta chains associated with cytomegalovirus was given.

Profiling relied on immunoSEQ multiplex PCR, and the TCRdb table lists in-frame clones only, not all of them. The top ten hold around 3.4% of the sample, which has approximately 150,000 clones, 85% to 90% seen once. This CDR3 spans 15 amino acids. The germline V gene has CDR1 GTSNPN and CDR2 SVGIG (reference sequence). With 4 bases removed from V and 0 bases from J, the gap between germline ends came to 14 bases. The chain recombines TRBV30 with TRBJ2-3, with D perhaps TRBD2 (5 bases). This TCR derives from a woman between 18 and 29 years old in good health and CMV-seropositive. The sequenced sample was PBMCs. The CDR3 spells CAWKQLVSSTDTQYF. DNA for the CDR3: TGTGCCTGGAAACAACTAGTTTCTAGCACAGATACGCAGTATTTT. Filled out from reference TRBV30 and TRBJ2-3, the complete variable domain reads SQTIHQWPATLVQPVGSPLSLECTVEGTSNPNLYWYRQAAGRGLQLLFYSVGIGQISSEVPQNLSASRPQDRQFILSSKKLLLSDSGFYLCAWKQLVSSTDTQYFGPGTRLTVL.